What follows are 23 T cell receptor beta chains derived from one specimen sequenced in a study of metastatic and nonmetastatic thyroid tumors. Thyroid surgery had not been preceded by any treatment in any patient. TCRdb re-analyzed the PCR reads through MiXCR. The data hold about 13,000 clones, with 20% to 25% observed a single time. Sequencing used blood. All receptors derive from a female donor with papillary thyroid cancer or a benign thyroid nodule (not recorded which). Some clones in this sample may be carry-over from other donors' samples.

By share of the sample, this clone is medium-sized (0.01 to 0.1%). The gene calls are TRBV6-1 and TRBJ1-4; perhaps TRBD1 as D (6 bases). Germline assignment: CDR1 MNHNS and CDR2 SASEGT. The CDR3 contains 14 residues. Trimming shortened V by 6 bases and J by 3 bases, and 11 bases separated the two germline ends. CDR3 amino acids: CASRRGASNEKLFF. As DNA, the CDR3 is TGTGCCAGCAGACGGGGGGCTTCTAATGAAAAACTGTTTTTT.

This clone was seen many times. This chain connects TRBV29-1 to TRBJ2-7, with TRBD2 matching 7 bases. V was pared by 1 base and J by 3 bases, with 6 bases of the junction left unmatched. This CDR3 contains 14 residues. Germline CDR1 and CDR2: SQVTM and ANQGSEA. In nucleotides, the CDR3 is TGCAGCGTTGAAGGACCGGGGGGAATCTACGAGCAGTACTTC. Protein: CSVEGPGGIYEQYF.

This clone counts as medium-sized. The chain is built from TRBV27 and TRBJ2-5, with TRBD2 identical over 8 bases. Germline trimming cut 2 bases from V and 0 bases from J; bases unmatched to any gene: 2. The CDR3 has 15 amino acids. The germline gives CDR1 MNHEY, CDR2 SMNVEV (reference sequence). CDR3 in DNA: TGTGCCAGCAGTTTAGCGGGGGGCAACCAAGAGACCCAGTACTTC. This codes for CASSLAGGNQETQYF.

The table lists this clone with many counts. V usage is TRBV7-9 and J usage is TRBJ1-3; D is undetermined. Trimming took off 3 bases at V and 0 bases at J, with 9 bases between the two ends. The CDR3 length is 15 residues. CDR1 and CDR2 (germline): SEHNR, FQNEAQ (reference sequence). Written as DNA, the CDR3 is TGTGCCAGCAGCTTTCGTCCATCCTCTGGAAACACCATATATTTT. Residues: CASSFRPSSGNTIYF. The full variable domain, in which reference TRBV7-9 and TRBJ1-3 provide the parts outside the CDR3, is DTGVSQNPRHKITKRGQNVTFRCDPISEHNRLYWYRQTLGQGPEFLTYFQNEAQLEKSRLLSDRFSAERPKGSFSTLEIQRTEQGDSAMYLCASSFRPSSGNTIYFGEGSWLTVV.

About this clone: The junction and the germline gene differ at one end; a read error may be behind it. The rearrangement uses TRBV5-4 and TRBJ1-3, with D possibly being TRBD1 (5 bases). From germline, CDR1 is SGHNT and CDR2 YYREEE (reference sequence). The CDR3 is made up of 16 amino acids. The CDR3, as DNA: TGTGCCAGCACCTTGGACACCGACAGCGAGGGAAACACCATATATTTT. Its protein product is CASTLDTDSEGNTIYF.

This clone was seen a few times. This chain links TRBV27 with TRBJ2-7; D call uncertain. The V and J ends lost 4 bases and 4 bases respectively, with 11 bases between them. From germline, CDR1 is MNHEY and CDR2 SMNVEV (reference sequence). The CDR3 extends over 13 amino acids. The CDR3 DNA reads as TGTGCCAGCAGTTCCCTGACTGTGTACGAGCAGTACTTC. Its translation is CASSSLTVYEQYF.

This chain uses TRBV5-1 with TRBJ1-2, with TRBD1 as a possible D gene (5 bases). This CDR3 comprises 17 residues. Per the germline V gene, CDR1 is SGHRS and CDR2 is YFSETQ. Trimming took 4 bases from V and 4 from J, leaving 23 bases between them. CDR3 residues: CASSRVPVQDNFYGYTF. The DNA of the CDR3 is TGCGCCAGCAGCCGAGTCCCTGTTCAGGACAATTTCTATGGCTACACCTTC.

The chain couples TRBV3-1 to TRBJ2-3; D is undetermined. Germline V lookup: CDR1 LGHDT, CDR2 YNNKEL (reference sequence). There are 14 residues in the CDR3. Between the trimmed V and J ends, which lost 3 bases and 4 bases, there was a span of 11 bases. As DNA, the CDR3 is TGTGCCAGCAGCCATTCCTTTGCTCCAGATACGCAGTATTTT. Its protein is CASSHSFAPDTQYF.

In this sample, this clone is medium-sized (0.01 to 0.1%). CDR3 region: CASSASSYNEQFF. CDR3 DNA: TGTGCCAGCAGTGCTAGCTCCTACAATGAGCAGTTCTTC. The chain recombines TRBV6-4 with TRBJ2-1, with no clear D. This CDR3 is built from 13 residues. Trimming took 4 bases from V and 0 from J, leaving 4 bases between them. Germline V gene sequence: CDR1 MRHNA, CDR2 SNTAGT.

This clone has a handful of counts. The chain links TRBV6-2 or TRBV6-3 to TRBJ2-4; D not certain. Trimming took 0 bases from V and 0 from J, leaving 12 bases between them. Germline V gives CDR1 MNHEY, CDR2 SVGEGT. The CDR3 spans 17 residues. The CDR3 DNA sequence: TGTGCCAGCAGTTACTCGGTTGATTTAGTAGCCAAAAACATTCAGTACTTC. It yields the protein CASSYSVDLVAKNIQYF.

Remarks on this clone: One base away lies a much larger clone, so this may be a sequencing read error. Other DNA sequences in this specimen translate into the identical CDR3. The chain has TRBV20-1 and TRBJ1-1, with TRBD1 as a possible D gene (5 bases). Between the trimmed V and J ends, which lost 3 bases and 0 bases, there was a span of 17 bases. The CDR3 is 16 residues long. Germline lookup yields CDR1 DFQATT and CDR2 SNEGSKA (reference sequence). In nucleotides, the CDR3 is TGCAGTGCTAGCAGGGCAGGTGGAGAGGTGAACACTGAAGCTTTCTTT. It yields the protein CSASRAGGEVNTEAFF.

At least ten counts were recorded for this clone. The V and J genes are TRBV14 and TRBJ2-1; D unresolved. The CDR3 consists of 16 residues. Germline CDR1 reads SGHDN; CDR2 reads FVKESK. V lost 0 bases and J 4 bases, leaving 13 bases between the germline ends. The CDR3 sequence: CASSQEGTTDYNEQFF. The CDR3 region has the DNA TGTGCCAGCAGCCAAGAAGGAACCACGGATTACAATGAGCAGTTCTTC.

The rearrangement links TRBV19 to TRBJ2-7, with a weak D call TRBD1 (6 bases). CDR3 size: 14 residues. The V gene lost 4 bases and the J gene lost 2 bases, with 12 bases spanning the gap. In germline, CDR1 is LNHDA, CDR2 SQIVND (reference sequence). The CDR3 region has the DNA TGTGCCAGTAGTAAGGACAGCTTTCCCTACGAGCAGTACTTC. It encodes CASSKDSFPYEQYF.

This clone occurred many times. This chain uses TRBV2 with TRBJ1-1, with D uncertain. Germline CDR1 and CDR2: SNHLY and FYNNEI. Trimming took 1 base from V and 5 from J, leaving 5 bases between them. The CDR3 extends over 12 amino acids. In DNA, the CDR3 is TGTGCCAGCAGTGAAGTTGGGACTGAAGCTTTCTTT. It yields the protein CASSEVGTEAFF.

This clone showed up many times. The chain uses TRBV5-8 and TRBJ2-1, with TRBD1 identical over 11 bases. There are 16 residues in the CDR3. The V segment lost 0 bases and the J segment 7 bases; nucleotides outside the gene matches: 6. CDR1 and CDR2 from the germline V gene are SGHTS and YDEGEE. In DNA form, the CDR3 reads TGTGCCAGCAGCTTGGTCGGGACAGGGGGATTTAATGAGCAGTTCTTC. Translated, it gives CASSLVGTGGFNEQFF.

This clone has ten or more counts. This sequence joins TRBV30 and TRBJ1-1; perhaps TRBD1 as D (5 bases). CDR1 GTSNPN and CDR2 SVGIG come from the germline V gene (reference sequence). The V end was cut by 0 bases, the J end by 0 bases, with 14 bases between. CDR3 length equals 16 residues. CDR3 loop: CAWSVGEGRMNTEAFF. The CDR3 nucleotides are TGTGCCTGGAGTGTCGGGGAGGGACGCATGAACACTGAAGCTTTCTTT.

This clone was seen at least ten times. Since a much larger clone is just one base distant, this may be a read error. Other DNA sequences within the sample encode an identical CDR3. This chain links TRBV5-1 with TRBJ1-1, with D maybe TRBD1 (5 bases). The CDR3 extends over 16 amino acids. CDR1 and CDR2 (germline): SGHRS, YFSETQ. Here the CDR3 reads CASSLGSSGGYTEAFF. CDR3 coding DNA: TGCGCCAGCAGCTTAGGTAGTTCGGGGGGGTACACCGAAGCTTTCTTT.

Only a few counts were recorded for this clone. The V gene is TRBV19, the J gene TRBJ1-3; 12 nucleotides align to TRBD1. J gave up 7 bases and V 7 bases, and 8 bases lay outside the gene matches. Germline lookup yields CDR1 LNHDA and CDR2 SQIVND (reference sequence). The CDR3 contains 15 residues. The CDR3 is CASKGRDRGLNTIYF. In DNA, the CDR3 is TGTGCCAGTAAGGGCCGGGACAGGGGGCTTAACACCATATATTTT.

The CDR3 region is CASSYDRGLGTEAFF. CDR3 sequence (DNA): TGTGCCAGCAGCTACGACAGGGGGCTTGGCACTGAAGCTTTCTTT. The chain uses TRBV11-2 and TRBJ1-1; 10 bases align to TRBD1. CDR1 is SGHAT, CDR2 FQNNGV, per germline. V shed 4 bases and J 4 bases; nucleotides not matched to a gene: 6. CDR3 length: 15 amino acids.

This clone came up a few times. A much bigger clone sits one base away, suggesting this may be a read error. Here the CDR3 reads CASSQDWAQDTQYF. The CDR3 DNA follows: TGTGCCAGCAGCCAAGATTGGGCCCAAGATACGCAGTATTTT. The chain recombines TRBV3-1 with TRBJ2-3; D is uncertain. This CDR3 has 14 amino acids. The germline CDR1 and CDR2 sequences are LGHDT and YNNKEL (reference sequence). Trimming took 0 bases from V and 5 from J, leaving 9 bases between them.

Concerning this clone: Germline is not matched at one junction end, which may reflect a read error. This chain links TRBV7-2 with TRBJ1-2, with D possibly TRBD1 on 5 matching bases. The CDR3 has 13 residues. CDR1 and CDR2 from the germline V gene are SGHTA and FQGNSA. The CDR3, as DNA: TGTGCCAGCAGCTCAGGAGACAGCTATTGCTACACCTTC. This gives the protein CASSSGDSYCYTF.

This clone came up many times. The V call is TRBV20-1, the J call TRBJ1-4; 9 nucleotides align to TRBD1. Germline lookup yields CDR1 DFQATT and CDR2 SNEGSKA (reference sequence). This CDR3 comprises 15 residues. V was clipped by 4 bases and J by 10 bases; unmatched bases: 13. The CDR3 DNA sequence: TGCAGTGCTAAGCCGGGACAGGGAGGCGTAGGAAAACTGTTTTTT. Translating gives CSAKPGQGGVGKLFF.

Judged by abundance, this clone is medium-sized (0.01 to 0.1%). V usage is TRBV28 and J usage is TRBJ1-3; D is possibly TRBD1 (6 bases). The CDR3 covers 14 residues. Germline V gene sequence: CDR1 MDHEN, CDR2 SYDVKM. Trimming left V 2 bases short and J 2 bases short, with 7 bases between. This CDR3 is CASSLQGTGNTIYF. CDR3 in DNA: TGTGCCAGCAGTTTACAGGGGACTGGAAACACCATATATTTT.